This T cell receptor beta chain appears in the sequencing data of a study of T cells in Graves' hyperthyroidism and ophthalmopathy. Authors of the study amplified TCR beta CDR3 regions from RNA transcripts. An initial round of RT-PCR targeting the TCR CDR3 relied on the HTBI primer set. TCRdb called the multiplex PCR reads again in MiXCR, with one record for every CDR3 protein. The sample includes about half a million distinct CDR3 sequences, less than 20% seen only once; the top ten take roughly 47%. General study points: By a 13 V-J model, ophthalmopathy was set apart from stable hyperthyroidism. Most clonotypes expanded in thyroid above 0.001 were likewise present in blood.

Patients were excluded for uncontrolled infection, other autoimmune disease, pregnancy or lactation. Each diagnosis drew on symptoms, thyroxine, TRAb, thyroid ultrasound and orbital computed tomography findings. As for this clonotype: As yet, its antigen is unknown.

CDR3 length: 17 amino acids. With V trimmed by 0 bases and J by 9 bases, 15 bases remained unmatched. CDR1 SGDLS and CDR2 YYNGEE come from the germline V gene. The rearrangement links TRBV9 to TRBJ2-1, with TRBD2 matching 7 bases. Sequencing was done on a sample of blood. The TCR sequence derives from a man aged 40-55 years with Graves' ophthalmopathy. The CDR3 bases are TGTGCCAGCAGCGTAGGGGGAGGGGCCTCAAAGGAGGGTGAGCAGTTCTTC. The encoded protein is CASSVGGGASKEGEQFF. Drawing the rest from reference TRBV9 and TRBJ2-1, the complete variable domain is DSGVTQTPKHLITATGQRVTLRCSPRSGDLSVYWYQQSLDQGLQFLIQYYNGEERAKGNILERFSAQQFPDLHSELNLSSLELGDSALYFCASSVGGGASKEGEQFFGPGTRLTVL.